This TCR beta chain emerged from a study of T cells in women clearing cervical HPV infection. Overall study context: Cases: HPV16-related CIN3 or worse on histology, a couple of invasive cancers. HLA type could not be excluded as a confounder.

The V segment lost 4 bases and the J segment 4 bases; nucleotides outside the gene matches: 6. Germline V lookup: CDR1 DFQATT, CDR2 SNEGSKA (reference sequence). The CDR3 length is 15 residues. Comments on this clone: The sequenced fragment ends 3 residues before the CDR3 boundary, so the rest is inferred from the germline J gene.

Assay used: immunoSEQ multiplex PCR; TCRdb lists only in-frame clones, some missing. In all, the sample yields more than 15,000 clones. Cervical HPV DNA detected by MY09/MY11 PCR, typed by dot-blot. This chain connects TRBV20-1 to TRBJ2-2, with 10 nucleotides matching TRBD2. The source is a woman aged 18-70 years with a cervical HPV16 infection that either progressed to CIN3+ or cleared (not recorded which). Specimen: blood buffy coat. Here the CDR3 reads CSAIPAGGPTGELFF. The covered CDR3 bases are TGCAGTGCTATACCAGCGGGAGGGCCCACCGGGGAG.